This T cell receptor (beta chain) was recorded in a study of response to subunit inactivated influenza vaccine. J lost 6 bases, V lost 2 bases, and 3 bases had no gene match. The CDR3 is 14 amino acids. Germline V lookup: CDR1 SGHTA, CDR2 FQGTGA. In TCRdb, the RT-PCR reads were re-called with MiXCR into one record per CDR3 protein. Of about 540,000 distinct CDR3 sequences in the sample, 20% to 25% were seen once. This clonotype was detected a few times. This sample also appeared in a second study, on T cells expressing NK-cell markers. Per that paper: Synthesis of TCR beta cDNA relied on 5'RACE template switching carrying UMIs. The eight sequenced donors comprised seven who were HCMV-seropositive and one who was seronegative. Restricting sorting to alpha-beta TCR T cells was achieved in several experiments by an anti-gamma-delta TCR antibody. Roughly 6 of the donors carried dominant NKG2C+ clonotypes that took up 1.0-7.0% of their CD8+ T cells. There were several donors in whom these clonotypes also led the CD3+CD56-NKG2C+ fraction.

This rearrangement joins TRBV7-3 to TRBJ2-2, with 7 bases that match TRBD2. This TCR was sampled from a man in his fifties or sixties who received an inactivated influenza vaccine. The sample in question was CD4+ T cells sorted from PBMCs, obtained approximately 13 days after vaccination. The CDR3 loop is CASSLVGRAGELFF. CDR3 bases: TGTGCCAGCAGCTTAGTAGGGAGGGCCGGGGAGCTGTTTTTT.